The rows below give T cell receptor beta chains drawn from one sample of a study of blood T cells in healthy people across ages. From the 5' RACE reads, TCRdb called clonotypes with MiXCR, one entry per CDR3 protein. The sample lists under 1 million distinct CDR3 sequences, under 55% seen once, with about a fifth in the top ten. Sequencing input: blood. The origin of the receptors is a man in his sixties in good health. CDR3s include the opening cysteine and the closing phenylalanine or tryptophan. The D gene is left open where the match is weak. Clone size is given for some rows only: seen once, a few or many times, or a class if the clone is expanded.

j_call v_call d_call cdr3_length clone_size cdr3_nt cdr3_aa
TRBJ1-5 TRBV2 TRBD1 14 few TGTGCCAGCAGCCGGGGACAGATTTATCAGCCCCAGCATTTT CASSRGQIYQPQHF
TRBJ1-1 TRBV4-3 . 16 once TGCGCCAGCAGCCAAGATGTGGGGGGCTGGAACACTGAAGCTTTCTTT CASSQDVGGWNTEAFF
TRBJ2-7 TRBV20-1 . 13 few TGCAGTGCTCCCGGGGCAGTTTTCTACGAGCAGTACTTC CSAPGAVFYEQYF
TRBJ2-1 TRBV29-1 . 11 few TGCAGCGTTGATACCTACCCTGAGCAGTTCTTC CSVDTYPEQFF
TRBJ2-4 TRBV3-1 TRBD1 16 . TGTGCCAGCAGCCAGGCCGACAGGGGAGCCAAAAACATTCAGTACTTC CASSQADRGAKNIQYF
TRBJ2-1 TRBV20-1 TRBD1 15 . TGCAGTGCCCTGTCCCCCGACAGGGTGGGGAATGAGCAGTTCTTC CSALSPDRVGNEQFF
TRBJ1-4 TRBV19 . 15 . TGTGCCAGTAGTACCGAACGGGGGCTTAGAGAAAAACTGTTTTTT CASSTERGLREKLFF
TRBJ1-1 TRBV7-9 . 11 many TGTGCCAGCAGTTTGTCCGGTGAAGCTTTCTTT CASSLSGEAFF
TRBJ1-2 TRBV7-2 . 17 few TGTGCCAGCAGCTCCCGAGGGGCGCAGGGAAGGGCGGAGGGCTACACCTTC CASSSRGAQGRAEGYTF
TRBJ2-7 TRBV6-5 TRBD1 14 few TGTGCCAGCAGTTTGACAGGGTTGGACTACGAGCAGTACTTC CASSLTGLDYEQYF
TRBJ2-7 TRBV20-1 TRBD1 15 . TGCAGTGCTAGGCCGGACAGGGGTGTCGCCTACGAGCAGTACTTC CSARPDRGVAYEQYF
TRBJ2-3 TRBV20-1 TRBD1 15 . TGCAGTGCTAGAGGACAGGGAGTAAGCACAGATACGCAGTATTTT CSARGQGVSTDTQYF
TRBJ2-1 TRBV5-1 . 14 . TGCGCCAGCAGCGTTCTCGGGGGCTGGGATGAGCAGTTCTTC CASSVLGGWDEQFF
TRBJ1-2 TRBV7-2 . 15 . TGTGCCGGCAGCTTAGATTTGAGGACAGCCTATGGCTACACCTTC CAGSLDLRTAYGYTF
TRBJ2-5 TRBV2 . 15 . TGTGCCAGCAGCGGACAGAATTGGGGCCAAGAGACCCAGTACTTC CASSGQNWGQETQYF